The clone carrying this T cell receptor beta chain was detected many times. CDR1 and CDR2 (germline): SGDLS, YYNGEE. Trimming took 2 bases from V and 1 from J, leaving 9 bases between them. The CDR3 contains 14 residues. These data come from a study of T cells after posttransplantation cyclophosphamide. Busulfan-fludarabine conditioning, marrow transplant, and cyclophosphamide on days +3 and +4 were administered. Sequencing used immunoSEQ multiplex PCR; TCRdb keeps in-frame clones, though not all of them. This sample carries about 7,500 clones, none of them present only once. This TCR was sampled from a male patient aged 18-29 years who received an allogeneic stem cell transplant from an unrelated donor, was CMV-positive, and had acute and chronic GVHD. The graft donor may have contributed some T cells. The genes are TRBV9 and TRBJ1-1; D gene uncertain. This specimen was PBMCs, taken after allogeneic stem cell transplant with posttransplant cyclophosphamide. This CDR3 reads CASSVLSGNTEAFF. The CDR3 DNA is TGTGCCAGCAGCGTTTTGTCGGGGAACACTGAAGCTTTCTTT.